This T cell receptor beta chain was captured by sequencing in a study of blood T cell repertoires in COVID-19. The wider study: Nucleic acid was either cDNA or gDNA, and it came from T cells, B-cell-depleted T cells, or PBMCs.

Original processing notes: Cell counts per sample came from amplifying reference gene primers. Libraries were prepared by immunoSEQ multiplex PCR; TCRdb keeps only in-frame clonotypes and omits some of them. That table furnishes V, J and clone size, whereas the DNA furnished D and trimming. This table has 150,000 to 200,000 clones, roughly 80% appearing once. This CDR3 is built from 16 residues. Germline V gives CDR1 SGHRS, CDR2 YFSETQ. V trimming: 5 bases; J trimming: 1 base; junction bases outside the gene matches: 11. This sequence joins TRBV5-1 and TRBJ1-1; 7 positions match TRBD1. The sequencing input was peripheral blood. The clonotype originates from a woman of 80 years or more with acute or convalescent COVID-19. The chain's CDR3 is CASRGGAGGQNTEAFF. The CDR3 nucleotides read TGCGCCAGCAGGGGCGGTGCAGGGGGGCAGAACACTGAAGCTTTCTTT.